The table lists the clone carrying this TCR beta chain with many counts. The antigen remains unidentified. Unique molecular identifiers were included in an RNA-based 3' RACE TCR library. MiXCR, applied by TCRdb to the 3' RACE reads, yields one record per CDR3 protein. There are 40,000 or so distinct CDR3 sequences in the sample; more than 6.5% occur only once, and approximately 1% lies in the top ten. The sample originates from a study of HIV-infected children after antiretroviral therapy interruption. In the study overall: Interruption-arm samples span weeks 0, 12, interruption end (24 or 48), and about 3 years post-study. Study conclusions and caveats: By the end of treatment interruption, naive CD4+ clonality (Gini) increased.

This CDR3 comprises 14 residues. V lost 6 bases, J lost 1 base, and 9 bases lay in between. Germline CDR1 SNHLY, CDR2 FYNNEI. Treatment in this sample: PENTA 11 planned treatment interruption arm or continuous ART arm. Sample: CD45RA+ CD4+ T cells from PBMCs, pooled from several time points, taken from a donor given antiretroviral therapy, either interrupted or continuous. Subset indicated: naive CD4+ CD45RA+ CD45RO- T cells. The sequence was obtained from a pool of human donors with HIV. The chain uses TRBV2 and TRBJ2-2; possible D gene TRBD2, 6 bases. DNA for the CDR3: TGTGCCAGCAGAGGTAGCGGGAACACCGGGGAGCTGTTTTTT. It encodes CASRGSGNTGELFF.